This section outlines one T cell receptor (beta chain) sequence together with its context. Its specificity is not known. One end of the junction does not line up with germline, which may come from a read error. This specimen comes from a study of T cell responses to AZD1222 COVID-19 vaccine. This CDR3 is built from 15 residues. CDR1 is SSHAT and CDR2 is FNYEAQ in the germline V gene (reference sequence). The method was immunoSEQ multiplex PCR; TCRdb's version includes in-frame clones alone and lacks a portion of them. The table lists some 100,000 clones, around nine tenths of them singletons. General study points: Baseline seropositivity occurred in only a handful of AZD1222 recipients. The donors showed a predominance of white British ancestry and of females, with possible underestimation of clonal diversity.

The TCR originated in an adult in good health. The sample was peripheral blood, taken on day 0 of AZD1222 vaccination. The chain uses TRBV7-7 and TRBJ2-6, with unresolved D. In nucleotides, the CDR3 is TGTGCTAGCAGCTCCGGCCTGACTGGGGCCAACGTCCTGACTTTC. Protein: CASSSGLTGANVLTF.